These 27 T cell receptor beta chains were sequenced from one sample in a study of T cell repertoires in cytomegalovirus infection. MiXCR, run by TCRdb on the reads, gives a single entry per CDR3 protein. The sample gives some 500,000 distinct CDR3 sequences, under 45% of which show up once; more than 40% is in the top ten. These receptors' antigens are unknown. This specimen was cultured PBMCs, taken from culture after CMV antigen stimulation. The receptors derive from a human donor in good health (CMV status not recorded). Some clones in this sample may be carry-over from other donors' samples.

V usage is TRBV7-8 and J usage is TRBJ2-1, with a tentative D call TRBD2 (6 bases). V was shortened by 4 bases and J by 3 bases, with 13 bases between the two germline ends. The CDR3 is made up of 15 amino acids. Germline CDR1 is SGHVS and CDR2 is FQNEAQ. CDR3 DNA: TGTGCCAGCAGCTCCATGACGGGGGTCTACAATGAGCAGTTCTTC. As protein: CASSSMTGVYNEQFF.

This clonotype was seen a handful of times. The rearrangement links TRBV7-8 to TRBJ2-7; maybe TRBD2 (7 bases). Looked up from germline, CDR1 is SGHVS and CDR2 is FQNEAQ. The CDR3 has 16 residues. V shed 5 bases and J shed 3 bases, with 20 bases lying between them. CDR3 in amino acids: CASSQGGGTAGYEQYF. The CDR3 DNA reads as TGTGCCAGCAGCCAAGGGGGGGGGACGGCGGGCTACGAGCAGTACTTC.

This chain links TRBV7-2 with TRBJ2-2; TRBD2 aligns across 8 bases. This CDR3 contains 16 residues. Per germline, CDR1 SGHTA and CDR2 FQGNSA. J was trimmed by 3 bases and V by 2 bases; bases with no gene match: 5. The chain's CDR3 is CASSLSSGSYTGELFF. CDR3 nucleotide sequence: TGTGCCAGCAGCTTATCTAGCGGGTCGTACACCGGGGAGCTGTTTTTT.

Worth noting for this clonotype: Being one base from a much bigger clone, this may be a read error. The chain couples TRBV7-6 to TRBJ2-1; 9 positions match TRBD2. V gave up 4 bases and J gave up 0 bases; unmatched junction bases: 1. The CDR3 has 15 amino acids. Germline assignment: CDR1 SGHVS and CDR2 FNYEAQ. The CDR3 reads CASSSSGNSYNEQFF. CDR3 DNA sequence: TGTGCCAGCAGCTCTAGCGGGAACTCCTACAATGAGCAGTTCTTC.

The genes are TRBV7-4 and TRBJ2-1; 10 bases line up with TRBD1. CDR3 length: 15 residues. Losses at the gene ends were 5 bases for V and 6 bases for J; bases not matched to a gene: 7. Germline assignment: CDR1 SGHVT and CDR2 SQSDAQ. This CDR3 reads CASSLFRTGGNEQFF. CDR3 DNA: TGTGCCAGCAGCCTGTTTAGGACAGGGGGCAATGAGCAGTTCTTC.

This chain links TRBV12-3 or TRBV12-4 with TRBJ1-1, with D possibly TRBD1 on 5 matching bases. V was trimmed by 5 bases and J by 4 bases, leaving 14 bases between them. The CDR3 totals 14 residues. The CDR3, as DNA: TGTGCCAGCAGTCAAACAGGAAAAGGCACTGAAGCTTTCTTT. The encoded protein is CASSQTGKGTEAFF.

The table lists this clonotype with many counts. The V gene is TRBV7-2, the J gene TRBJ1-5; possible D gene TRBD1, 5 bases. There are 15 residues in the CDR3. Trimming took 5 bases from V and 4 from J, leaving 15 bases between them. Germline V lookup: CDR1 SGHTA, CDR2 FQGNSA. CDR3 protein: CASSPQGTNNQPQHF. As DNA, the CDR3 is TGTGCCAGCAGCCCTCAAGGGACGAATAATCAGCCCCAGCATTTT. The variable domain in full, completed from reference TRBV7-2 and TRBJ1-5, reads GAGVSQSPSNKVTEKGKDVELRCDPISGHTALYWYRQSLGQGLEFLIYFQGNSAPDKSGLPSDRFSAERTGGSVSTLTIQRTQQEDSAVYLCASSPQGTNNQPQHFGDGTRLSIL.

This clonotype was observed a few times. As the CDR3 is not closed by the conserved phenylalanine or tryptophan, this likely results from a read error. The limits of the CDR3 on the DNA are not certain, so only TCRdb's listed CDR3 is given. CDR3 sequence reads: CASSQTSGRAPGI. The rearrangement joins TRBV7-2 to TRBJ2-1; the D call TRBD2 from the table was never checked on the DNA. Germline V gene lookup returns CDR1 SGHTA and CDR2 FQGNSA. The CDR3 has 13 amino acids, counting both end residues.

The chain combines TRBV4-1 with TRBJ2-7; TRBD1 matches 9 bases. V trimming: 0 bases; J trimming: 6 bases; junction bases outside the gene matches: 6. The CDR3 has 15 amino acids. Germline CDR1 and CDR2: MGHRA and YSYEKL. The CDR3 DNA sequence: TGCGCCAGCAGCCAAGAAATGGGACAGGGTACCGAGCAGTACTTC. Its translation is CASSQEMGQGTEQYF.

This chain uses TRBV6-5 with TRBJ1-1, with D tentatively TRBD1 (6 bases). Trimming shortened V by 8 bases and J by 3 bases, and 13 bases separated the two germline ends. Germline CDR1 and CDR2: MNHEY and SVGAGI. The CDR3 extends over 13 amino acids. This chain's CDR3 is CASYRQEYTEAFF. For the CDR3, the DNA is TGTGCCAGCTATAGACAGGAGTACACTGAAGCTTTCTTT.

The rearrangement joins TRBV7-6 to TRBJ2-1, with TRBD2 identical over 11 bases. With 7 bases clipped from V and 7 bases from J, the junction kept 9 bases outside the gene matches. The CDR3 extends over 15 amino acids. Germline V gene data show CDR1 as SGHVS and CDR2 as FNYEAQ. The CDR3 sequence: CASNELAGAHNEQFF. The DNA for the CDR3 is TGTGCCAGCAACGAACTAGCGGGGGCACATAATGAGCAGTTCTTC.

Of note for this clonotype: The junction does not match germline at one end; this may be a read error. This chain links TRBV6-5 with TRBJ1-5; possibly TRBD1 for D (6 bases). The CDR3 spans 14 residues. CDR1 and CDR2 from the germline V gene are MNHEY and SVGAGI. CDR3 in DNA: TGTGCCAGCAGTGATCAGCAGGGGTTACAGCCCGAGCATTTT. Translating it yields CASSDQQGLQPEHF.

This clonotype was picked up a small number of times. The chain couples TRBV6-5 to TRBJ1-1, with D possibly TRBD1 on 5 matching bases. Germline CDR1 is MNHEY and CDR2 is SVGAGI. Between the trimmed V and J ends, which lost 6 bases and 7 bases, there was a span of 12 bases. The CDR3 runs to 12 residues. CDR3 in amino acids: CASSRGTGEAFF. DNA of the CDR3: TGTGCCAGCAGCCGGGGGACGGGTGAAGCTTTCTTT.

In the case of this clonotype: This may be a read error: a much more frequent sequence differs by one nucleotide. The chain combines TRBV3-1 with TRBJ2-3, with a weak D call TRBD2 (7 bases). This CDR3 region has 15 residues. V dropped 5 bases and J dropped 0 bases, with 12 bases sitting between them. Germline CDR1 is LGHDT and CDR2 is YNNKEL (reference sequence). In DNA, the CDR3 is TGTGCCAGCAGCTTTGCGGGGGCTAGCACAGATACGCAGTATTTT. It specifies CASSFAGASTDTQYF.

This clonotype was counted a single time. This sequence joins TRBV6-6 and TRBJ1-1; possibly TRBD1 for D (5 bases). The CDR3 loop spans 15 amino acids. From germline, CDR1 is MNHNY and CDR2 SVGAGI (reference sequence). V was cut by 2 bases and J by 5 bases, with 15 bases left in between. The CDR3 loop reads CASSYNERGSTEAFF. CDR3 sequence (DNA): TGTGCCAGCAGTTACAACGAGCGGGGGAGTACTGAAGCTTTCTTT.

This rearrangement joins TRBV7-9 to TRBJ2-1; no reliable D call. Between the trimmed V and J ends, which lost 0 bases and 8 bases, there was a span of 5 bases. Germline V lookup: CDR1 SEHNR, CDR2 FQNEAQ (reference sequence). The CDR3 runs 12 residues. CDR3 DNA: TGTGCCAGCAGCTTAGCGCTGGATGAGCAGTTCTTC. Amino acids: CASSLALDEQFF. Complete variable domain (other parts from reference TRBV7-9 and TRBJ2-1): DTGVSQNPRHKITKRGQNVTFRCDPISEHNRLYWYRQTLGQGPEFLTYFQNEAQLEKSRLLSDRFSAERPKGSFSTLEIQRTEQGDSAMYLCASSLALDEQFFGPGTRLTVL.

This clonotype was seen repeatedly, ten times or more. The CDR3 DNA sequence: TGTGCCAGCAGCCCCGGACGGAATCAGCCCCAGCATTTT. This translates into CASSPGRNQPQHF. The genes are TRBV7-6 and TRBJ1-5; D not resolved. Trimming left V 5 bases short and J 4 bases short, with 9 bases between. Germline CDR1 is SGHVS and CDR2 is FNYEAQ. The CDR3 consists of 13 residues. The full variable domain, its missing parts supplied by reference TRBV7-6 and TRBJ1-5, is GAGVSQSPRYKVTKRGQDVALRCDPISGHVSLYWYRQALGQGPEFLTYFNYEAQQDKSGLPNDRFSAERPEGSISTLTIQRTEQRDSAMYRCASSPGRNQPQHFGDGTRLSIL.

CDR3 nucleotide sequence: TGTGCCAGCTCACCAATCCAGGGGGAGGGCACTGAAGCTTTCTTT. Encoded protein: CASSPIQGEGTEAFF. The rearrangement joins TRBV18 to TRBJ1-1, with 7 bases matching TRBD1. The CDR3 has 15 residues. Losses at the gene ends were 2 bases for V and 4 bases for J; bases not matched to a gene: 7. Germline lookup yields CDR1 KGHSH and CDR2 LQKENI.

This clonotype was counted many times. The chain combines TRBV7-2 with TRBJ2-3; D uncertain. The CDR3 loop spans 15 amino acids. Deletions cut 1 base from V and 0 bases from J, with 8 bases between. The germline gives CDR1 SGHTA, CDR2 FQGNSA. The CDR3: CASSLGRTSTDTQYF. The DNA of the CDR3 is TGTGCCAGCAGCTTAGGACGGACGAGCACAGATACGCAGTATTTT. Full variable domain (missing parts from reference TRBV7-2 and TRBJ2-3): GAGVSQSPSNKVTEKGKDVELRCDPISGHTALYWYRQSLGQGLEFLIYFQGNSAPDKSGLPSDRFSAERTGGSVSTLTIQRTQQEDSAVYLCASSLGRTSTDTQYFGPGTRLTVL.

This clonotype showed up just a few times. The rearrangement uses TRBV7-2 and TRBJ2-3, with D perhaps matching TRBD1 (6 bases). Germline CDR1 reads SGHTA; CDR2 reads FQGNSA. The CDR3 length is 14 residues. The V end lost 2 bases, the J end lost 6 bases, and 12 bases lay between the germline ends. The CDR3 is CASSLSTGPDTQYF. CDR3 coding DNA: TGTGCCAGCAGCTTATCTACAGGGCCGGATACGCAGTATTTT.

The chain employs TRBV7-2 and TRBJ1-2, with D tentatively TRBD1 (6 bases). V shed 1 base and J shed 8 bases, with 11 bases lying between them. Germline lookup yields CDR1 SGHTA and CDR2 FQGNSA. The CDR3 is made up of 13 amino acids. CDR3 in amino acids: CASSLVGTRGYTF. In nucleotides, the CDR3 is TGTGCCAGCAGCTTAGTGGGGACAAGAGGCTACACCTTC. Full variable domain (outside the CDR3, taken from reference TRBV7-2 and TRBJ1-2): GAGVSQSPSNKVTEKGKDVELRCDPISGHTALYWYRQSLGQGLEFLIYFQGNSAPDKSGLPSDRFSAERTGGSVSTLTIQRTQQEDSAVYLCASSLVGTRGYTFGSGTRLTVV.

The chain recombines TRBV6-1 with TRBJ2-2; D is unclear. Trimming took 3 bases from V and 7 from J, leaving 6 bases between them. The CDR3 spans 12 residues. Germline V gene sequence: CDR1 MNHNS, CDR2 SASEGT. Written as DNA, the CDR3 is TGTGCCAGCAGTGACAGGTTCGGGGAGCTGTTTTTT. Translating it yields CASSDRFGELFF.

This clonotype was detected only a few times. This sequence joins TRBV19 and TRBJ1-1; D is possibly TRBD1 (6 bases). Germline V lookup: CDR1 LNHDA, CDR2 SQIVND (reference sequence). This CDR3 contains 13 residues. Trimming left V 6 bases short and J 4 bases short, with 12 bases between. The CDR3 sequence is CASRPRGATEAFF. In DNA, the CDR3 is TGTGCCAGTAGGCCCCGGGGGGCCACTGAAGCTTTCTTT.

V and J are TRBV7-9 and TRBJ1-2; 7 bases are shared with TRBD1. After removal of 1 base from V and 8 bases from J, the junction contained 7 bases not matched to a gene. The CDR3 extends over 14 amino acids. The germline gives CDR1 SEHNR, CDR2 FQNEAQ (reference sequence). The CDR3 loop is CASSLGIQGIGYTF. As DNA, the CDR3 is TGTGCCAGCAGCTTAGGGATACAGGGGATCGGCTACACCTTC. The variable domain in full, with the rest retrieved from reference TRBV7-9 and TRBJ1-2, is DTGVSQNPRHKITKRGQNVTFRCDPISEHNRLYWYRQTLGQGPEFLTYFQNEAQLEKSRLLSDRFSAERPKGSFSTLEIQRTEQGDSAMYLCASSLGIQGIGYTFGSGTRLTVV.

In its sample, this clonotype was seen once. In this CDR3 the conserved last residue, phenylalanine or tryptophan, is missing, so a read error is likely. V usage is TRBV7-8 and J usage is TRBJ2-1; 11 bases match TRBD2. The CDR3 consists of 16 residues. CDR1 and CDR2 from the germline V gene are SGHVS and FQNEAQ. The V and J ends lost 3 bases and 2 bases, in that order; junction bases with no gene match: 3. DNA for the CDR3: TGTGCCAGCAGCTTCAGACTAGCGGGAACCTACAATGAGCAGTTCTTA. Residues: CASSFRLAGTYNEQFL.

This clonotype was counted a few times. The V and J genes are TRBV7-2 and TRBJ1-1; D uncertain. CDR1 is SGHTA, CDR2 FQGNSA, per germline. The CDR3 is made up of 13 amino acids. V shed 2 bases and J shed 4 bases, with 8 bases lying between them. The CDR3 is CASSLRLGTEAFF. The DNA for the CDR3 is TGTGCCAGCAGCTTACGGCTAGGCACTGAAGCTTTCTTT.

The J gene is TRBJ1-5, the V gene TRBV7-2; no clear D gene. The CDR3 sequence is 14 residues long. Germline CDR1 SGHTA, CDR2 FQGNSA. Trimming removed 3 bases at V and 11 bases at J, with 17 bases between. As DNA, the CDR3 is TGTGCCAGCAGCTTTGCCCCGGGCGACGGGTCCCAGCATTTT. This sequence encodes CASSFAPGDGSQHF.